The T cell receptor (beta chain) described here comes from a study of T cells and Merkel cell carcinoma outcomes. Study conclusions and caveats: In Merkel cell carcinoma, repertoire and T-cell density reportedly predicted outcomes.

Generated by immunoSEQ multiplex PCR, the TCRdb table keeps only in-frame clones and is missing some. The sample carries roughly 13,000 clones, 80% to 95% recorded once. Turning to this clone: Its cognate antigen is unknown.

The CDR3 is 16 amino acids. Germline V gene sequence: CDR1 LGHNA, CDR2 YSLEER. V shed 4 bases and J shed 4 bases, with 16 bases lying between them. Sequencing was carried out using tumor tissue from Merkel cell carcinoma. The origin of this receptor is a human donor with Merkel cell carcinoma. The genes are TRBV4-3 and TRBJ2-2; D is tentatively TRBD1 or TRBD2 (5 bases each). This chain's CDR3 is CASSRERGASTGELFF. The DNA for the CDR3 is TGCGCCAGCAGCCGCGAGAGGGGCGCAAGCACCGGGGAGCTGTTTTTT.